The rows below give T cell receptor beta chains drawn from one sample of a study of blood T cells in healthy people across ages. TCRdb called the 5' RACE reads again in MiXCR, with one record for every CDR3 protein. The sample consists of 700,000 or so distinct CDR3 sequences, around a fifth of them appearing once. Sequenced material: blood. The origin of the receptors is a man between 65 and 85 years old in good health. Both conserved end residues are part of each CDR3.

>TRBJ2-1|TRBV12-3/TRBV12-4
CASSLDPSSYNEQFF
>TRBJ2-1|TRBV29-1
CSVGGIAGGVNEQFF
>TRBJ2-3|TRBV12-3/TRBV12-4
CASSSVSMQYF
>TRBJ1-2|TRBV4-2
CASSRRTGTVNYGYTF
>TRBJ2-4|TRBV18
CASSPDRVTKNIQYF
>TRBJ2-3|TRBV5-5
CASSLISGTGTDTQYF
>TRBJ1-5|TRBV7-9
CASSLVPGTGAYYSNQPQHF
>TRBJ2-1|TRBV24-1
CATSAASVSSYNEQFF
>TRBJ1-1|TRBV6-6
CASKGGPSMNTEAFF
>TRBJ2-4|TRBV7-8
CASSLVRGLAKHIQYF
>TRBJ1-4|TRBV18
CASTVDIKEGANEKLFF
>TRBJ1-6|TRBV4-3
CASSQEGGLIGPLHF
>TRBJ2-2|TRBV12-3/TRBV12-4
CASSFRVTGGELFF
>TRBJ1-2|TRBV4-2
CASSQEEPWRTGAWGYTF
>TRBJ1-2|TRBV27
CASSLSGTGGFGYTF
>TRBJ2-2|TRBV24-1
CATRKETGELFF
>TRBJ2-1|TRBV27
CASSLPGDRDQFF
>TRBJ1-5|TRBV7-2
CASSLARGSPQHF
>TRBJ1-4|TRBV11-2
CASSLTPWGLNEKLFF
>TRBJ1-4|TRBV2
CASSDYLNEKLFF
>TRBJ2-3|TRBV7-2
CASSTGTRTKYF
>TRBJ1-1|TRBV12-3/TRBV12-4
CASSFWQGAEAFF
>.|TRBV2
CASSSQRDSYEQYF